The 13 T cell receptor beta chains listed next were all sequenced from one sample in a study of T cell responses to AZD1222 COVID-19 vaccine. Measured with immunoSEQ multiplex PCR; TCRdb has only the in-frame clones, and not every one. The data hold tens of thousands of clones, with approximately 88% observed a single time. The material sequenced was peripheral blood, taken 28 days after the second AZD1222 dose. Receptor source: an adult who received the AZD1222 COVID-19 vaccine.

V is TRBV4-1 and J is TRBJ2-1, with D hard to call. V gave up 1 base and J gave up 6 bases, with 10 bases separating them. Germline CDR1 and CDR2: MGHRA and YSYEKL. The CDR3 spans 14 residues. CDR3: CASSQAPFSNEQFF. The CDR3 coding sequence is TGCGCCAGCAGCCAAGCCCCATTCAGCAATGAGCAGTTCTTC.

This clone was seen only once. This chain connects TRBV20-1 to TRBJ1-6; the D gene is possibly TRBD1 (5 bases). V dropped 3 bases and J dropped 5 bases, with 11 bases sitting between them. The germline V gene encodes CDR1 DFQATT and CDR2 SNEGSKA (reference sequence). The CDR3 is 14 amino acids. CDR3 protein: CSASQGTNNSPLHF. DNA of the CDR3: TGCAGTGCTAGTCAGGGTACAAATAATTCACCCCTCCACTTT.

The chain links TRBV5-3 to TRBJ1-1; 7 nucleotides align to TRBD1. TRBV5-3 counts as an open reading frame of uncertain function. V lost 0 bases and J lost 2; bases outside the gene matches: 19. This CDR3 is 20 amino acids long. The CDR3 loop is CARSLGPQDYFRGDNTEAFF. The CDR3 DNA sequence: TGTGCCAGAAGCTTGGGTCCTCAGGACTATTTCAGGGGGGATAACACTGAAGCTTTCTTT.

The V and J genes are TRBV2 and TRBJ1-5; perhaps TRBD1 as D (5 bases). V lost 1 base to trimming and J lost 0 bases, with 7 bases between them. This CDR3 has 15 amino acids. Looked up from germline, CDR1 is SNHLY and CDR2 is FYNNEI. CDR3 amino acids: CASSEEDISNQPQHF. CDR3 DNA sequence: TGTGCCAGCAGTGAAGAGGACATTAGCAATCAGCCCCAGCATTTT. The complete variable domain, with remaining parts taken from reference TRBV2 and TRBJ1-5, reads EPEVTQTPSHQVTQMGQEVILRCVPISNHLYFYWYRQILGQKVEFLVSFYNNEISEKSEIFDDQFSVERPDGSNFTLKIRSTKLEDSAMYFCASSEEDISNQPQHFGDGTRLSIL.

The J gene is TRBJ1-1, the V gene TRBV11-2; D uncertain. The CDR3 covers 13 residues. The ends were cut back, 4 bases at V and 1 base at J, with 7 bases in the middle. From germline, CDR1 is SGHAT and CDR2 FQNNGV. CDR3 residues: CASSSPQNTEAFF. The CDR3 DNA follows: TGTGCCAGCAGCTCGCCCCAGAACACTGAAGCTTTCTTT.

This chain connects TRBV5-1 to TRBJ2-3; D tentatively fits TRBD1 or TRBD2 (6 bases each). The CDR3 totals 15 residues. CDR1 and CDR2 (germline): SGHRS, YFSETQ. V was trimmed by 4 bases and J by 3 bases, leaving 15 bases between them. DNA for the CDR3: TGCGCCAGCAGCCCGCTAGGAGGGGGGACAGATACGCAGTATTTT. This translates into CASSPLGGGTDTQYF.

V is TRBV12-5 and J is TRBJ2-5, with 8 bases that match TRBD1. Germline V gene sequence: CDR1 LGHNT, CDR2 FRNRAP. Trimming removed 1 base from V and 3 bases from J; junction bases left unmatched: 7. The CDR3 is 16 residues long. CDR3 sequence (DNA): TGTGCTAGTGGTTTGGGGACAGGGTCGTGGGAAGAGACCCAGTACTTC. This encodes CASGLGTGSWEETQYF.

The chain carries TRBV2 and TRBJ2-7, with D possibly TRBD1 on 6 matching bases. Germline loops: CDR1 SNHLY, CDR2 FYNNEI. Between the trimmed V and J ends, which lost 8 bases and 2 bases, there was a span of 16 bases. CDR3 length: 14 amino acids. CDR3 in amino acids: CASGGLRGPYEQYF. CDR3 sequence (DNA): TGTGCCAGCGGGGGCTTAAGGGGCCCCTACGAGCAGTACTTC.

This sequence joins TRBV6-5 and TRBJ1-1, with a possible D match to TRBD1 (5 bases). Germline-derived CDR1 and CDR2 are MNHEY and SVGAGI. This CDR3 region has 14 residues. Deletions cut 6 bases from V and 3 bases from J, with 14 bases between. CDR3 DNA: TGTGCCAGCAGGGGGAGACAGCAATACACTGAAGCTTTCTTT. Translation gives CASRGRQQYTEAFF.

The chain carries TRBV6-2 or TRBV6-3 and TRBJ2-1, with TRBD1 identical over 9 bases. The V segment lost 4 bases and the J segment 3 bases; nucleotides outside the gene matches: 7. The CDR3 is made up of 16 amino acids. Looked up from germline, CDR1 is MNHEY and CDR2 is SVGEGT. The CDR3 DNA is TGTGCCAGCAGTTTTACCGGGACAGGGATCTACAATGAGCAGTTCTTC. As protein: CASSFTGTGIYNEQFF.

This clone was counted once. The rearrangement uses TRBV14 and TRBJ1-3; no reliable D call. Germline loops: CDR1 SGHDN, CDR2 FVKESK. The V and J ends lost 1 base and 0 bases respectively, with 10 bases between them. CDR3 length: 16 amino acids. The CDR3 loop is CASSQVGRTSGNTIYF. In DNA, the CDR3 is TGTGCCAGCAGCCAAGTCGGACGGACCTCTGGAAACACCATATATTTT. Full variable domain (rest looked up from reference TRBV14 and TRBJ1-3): EAGVTQFPSHSVIEKGQTVTLRCDPISGHDNLYWYRRVMGKEIKFLLHFVKESKQDESGMPNNRFLAERTGGTYSTLKVQPAELEDSGVYFCASSQVGRTSGNTIYFGEGSWLTVV.

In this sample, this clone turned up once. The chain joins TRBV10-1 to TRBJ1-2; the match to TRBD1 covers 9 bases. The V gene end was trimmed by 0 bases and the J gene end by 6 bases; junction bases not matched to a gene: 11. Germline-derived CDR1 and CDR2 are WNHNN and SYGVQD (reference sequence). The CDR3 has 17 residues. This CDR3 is CASSESPATGGMDGYTF. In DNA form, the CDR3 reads TGCGCCAGCAGTGAGTCCCCAGCTACAGGGGGCATGGATGGCTACACCTTC.

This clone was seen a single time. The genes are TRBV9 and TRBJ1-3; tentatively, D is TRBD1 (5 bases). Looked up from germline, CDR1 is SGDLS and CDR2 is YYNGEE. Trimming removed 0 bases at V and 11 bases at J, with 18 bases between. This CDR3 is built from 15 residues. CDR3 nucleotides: TGTGCCAGCAGCGTAGCGGGGACTGCCGTGACGGCCATATATTTT. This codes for CASSVAGTAVTAIYF.